This T cell receptor (beta chain) was identified in a study of T cells in Graves' hyperthyroidism and ophthalmopathy. Germline CDR1 SEHNR, CDR2 FQNEAQ (reference sequence). The CDR3 loop spans 11 amino acids. PBMCs stemmed from approximately 9.1 ml fresh peripheral blood. RNA transcripts were the template for amplifying TCR beta CDR3 regions. The HTBI primer set was used in a first-round RT-PCR of the TCR CDR3. Each CDR3 protein is one row after TCRdb ran MiXCR on the multiplex PCR reads. The table includes 550,000 to 650,000 distinct CDR3 sequences, about 15% detected once. As concerns this clonotype: Possible read error: a much larger clone is one base away.

Sequencing input: blood. The clonotype originates from a woman aged 40 to 55 with Graves' hyperthyroidism. This chain links TRBV7-9 with TRBJ1-1; tentative D call: TRBD1 (6 bases). The CDR3 here is CASRRDTGAFF. CDR3 DNA: TGTGCCAGCAGGAGGGACACTGGAGCTTTCTTT. Drawing the rest from reference TRBV7-9 and TRBJ1-1, the complete variable domain is DTGVSQNPRHKITKRGQNVTFRCDPISEHNRLYWYRQTLGQGPEFLTYFQNEAQLEKSRLLSDRFSAERPKGSFSTLEIQRTEQGDSAMYLCASRRDTGAFFGQGTRLTVV.